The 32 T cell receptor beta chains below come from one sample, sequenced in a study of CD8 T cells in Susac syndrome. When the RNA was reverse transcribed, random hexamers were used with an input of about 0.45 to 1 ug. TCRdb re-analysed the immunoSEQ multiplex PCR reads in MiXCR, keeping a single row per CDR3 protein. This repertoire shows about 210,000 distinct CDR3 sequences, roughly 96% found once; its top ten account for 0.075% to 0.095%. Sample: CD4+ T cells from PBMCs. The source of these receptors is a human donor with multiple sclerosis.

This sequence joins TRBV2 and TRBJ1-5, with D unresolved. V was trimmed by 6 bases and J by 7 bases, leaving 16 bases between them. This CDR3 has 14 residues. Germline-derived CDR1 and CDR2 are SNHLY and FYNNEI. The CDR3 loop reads CASSAAGLRQPQHF. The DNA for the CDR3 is TGTGCCAGCAGCGCAGCTGGGTTGAGGCAGCCCCAGCATTTT.

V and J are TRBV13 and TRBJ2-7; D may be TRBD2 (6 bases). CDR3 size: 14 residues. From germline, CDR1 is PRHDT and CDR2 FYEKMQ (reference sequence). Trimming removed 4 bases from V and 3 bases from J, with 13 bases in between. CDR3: CASSYRDWDYEQYF. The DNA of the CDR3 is TGTGCCAGCAGCTACCGGGACTGGGACTACGAGCAGTACTTC.

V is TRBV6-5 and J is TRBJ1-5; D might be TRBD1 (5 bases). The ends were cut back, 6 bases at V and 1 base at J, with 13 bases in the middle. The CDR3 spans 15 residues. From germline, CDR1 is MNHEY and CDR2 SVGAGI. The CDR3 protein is CASRQGLWSNQPQHF. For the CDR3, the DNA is TGTGCCAGCAGGCAGGGTTTGTGGAGCAATCAGCCCCAGCATTTT.

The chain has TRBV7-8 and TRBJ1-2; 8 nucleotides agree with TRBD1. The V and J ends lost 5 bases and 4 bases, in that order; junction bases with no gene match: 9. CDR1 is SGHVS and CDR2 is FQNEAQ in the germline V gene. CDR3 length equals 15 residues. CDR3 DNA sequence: TGTGCCAGCAGCGGAAGTAAAGGACAGGGCTATGGCTACACCTTC. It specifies CASSGSKGQGYGYTF.

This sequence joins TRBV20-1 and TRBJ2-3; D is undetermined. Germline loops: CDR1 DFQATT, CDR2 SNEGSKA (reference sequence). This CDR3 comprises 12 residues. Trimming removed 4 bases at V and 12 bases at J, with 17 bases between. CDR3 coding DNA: TGCAGTGCTAACGTGCATGATTCGGCTCAGTATTTT. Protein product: CSANVHDSAQYF.

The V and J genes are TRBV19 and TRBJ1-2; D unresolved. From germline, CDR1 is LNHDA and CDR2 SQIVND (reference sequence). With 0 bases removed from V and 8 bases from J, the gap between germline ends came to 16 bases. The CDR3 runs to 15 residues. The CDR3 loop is CASSIERMGKEGYTF. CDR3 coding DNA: TGTGCCAGTAGTATAGAGAGGATGGGTAAGGAAGGCTACACCTTC. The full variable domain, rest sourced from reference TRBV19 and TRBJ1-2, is DGGITQSPKYLFRKEGQNVTLSCEQNLNHDAMYWYRQDPGQGLRLIYYSQIVNDFQKGDIAEGYSVSREKKESFPLTVTSAQKNPTAFYLCASSIERMGKEGYTFGSGTRLTVV.

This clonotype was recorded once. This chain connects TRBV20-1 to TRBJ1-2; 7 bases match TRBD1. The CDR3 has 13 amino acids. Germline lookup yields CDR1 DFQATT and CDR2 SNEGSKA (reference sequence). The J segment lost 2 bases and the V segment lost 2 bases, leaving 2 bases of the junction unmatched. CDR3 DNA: TGCAGTGCTAGAAGGGACAGCAACTATGGCTACACCTTC. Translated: CSARRDSNYGYTF.

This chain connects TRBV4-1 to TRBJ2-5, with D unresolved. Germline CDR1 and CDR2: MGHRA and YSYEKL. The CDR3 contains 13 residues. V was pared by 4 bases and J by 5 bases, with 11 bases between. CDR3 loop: CASSLQEMETQYF. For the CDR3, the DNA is TGCGCCAGCAGCCTCCAGGAAATGGAGACCCAGTACTTC.

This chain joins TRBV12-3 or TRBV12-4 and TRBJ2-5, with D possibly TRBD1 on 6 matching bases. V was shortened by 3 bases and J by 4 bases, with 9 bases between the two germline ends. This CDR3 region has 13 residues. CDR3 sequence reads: CASSFGGPETQYF. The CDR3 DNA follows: TGTGCCAGCAGTTTTGGGGGCCCAGAGACCCAGTACTTC.

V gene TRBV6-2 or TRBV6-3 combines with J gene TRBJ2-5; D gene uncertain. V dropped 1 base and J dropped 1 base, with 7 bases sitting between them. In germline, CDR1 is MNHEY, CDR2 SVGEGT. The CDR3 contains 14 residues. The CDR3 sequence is CASSYLQLQETQYF. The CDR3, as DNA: TGTGCCAGCAGTTACTTACAGCTCCAAGAGACCCAGTACTTC.

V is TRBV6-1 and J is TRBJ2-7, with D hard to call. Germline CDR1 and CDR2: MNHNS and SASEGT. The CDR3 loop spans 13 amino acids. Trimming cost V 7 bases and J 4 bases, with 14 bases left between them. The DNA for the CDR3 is TGTGCCAGCACCGCTCGGACCTCTTACGAGCAGTACTTC. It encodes CASTARTSYEQYF.

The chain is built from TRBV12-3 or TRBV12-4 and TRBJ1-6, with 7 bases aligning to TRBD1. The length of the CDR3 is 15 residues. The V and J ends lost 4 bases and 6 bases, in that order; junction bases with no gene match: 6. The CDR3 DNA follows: TGTGCCAGCAGTTCCCGACAGGGTTTTAATTCACCCCTCCACTTT. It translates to CASSSRQGFNSPLHF.

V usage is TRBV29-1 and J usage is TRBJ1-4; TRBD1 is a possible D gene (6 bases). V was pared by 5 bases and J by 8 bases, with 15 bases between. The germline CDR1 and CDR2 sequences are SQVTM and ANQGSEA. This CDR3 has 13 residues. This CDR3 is CSVLGRGLEKLFF. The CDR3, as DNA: TGCAGCGTTTTGGGCAGGGGATTAGAAAAACTGTTTTTT.

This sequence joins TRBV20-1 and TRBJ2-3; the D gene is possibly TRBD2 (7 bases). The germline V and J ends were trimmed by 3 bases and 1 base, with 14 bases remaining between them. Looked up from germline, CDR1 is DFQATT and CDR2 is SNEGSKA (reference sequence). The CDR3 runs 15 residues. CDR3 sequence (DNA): TGCAGTGCTAGTATCGGGGGGCCGGGCACAGATACGCAGTATTTT. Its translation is CSASIGGPGTDTQYF.

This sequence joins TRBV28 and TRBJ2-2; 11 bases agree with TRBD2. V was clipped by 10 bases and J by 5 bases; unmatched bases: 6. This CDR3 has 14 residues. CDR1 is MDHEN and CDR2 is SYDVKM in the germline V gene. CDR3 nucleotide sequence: TGTGCCATCCGTAGCGGGAGGGCGACCGGGGAGCTGTTTTTT. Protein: CAIRSGRATGELFF.

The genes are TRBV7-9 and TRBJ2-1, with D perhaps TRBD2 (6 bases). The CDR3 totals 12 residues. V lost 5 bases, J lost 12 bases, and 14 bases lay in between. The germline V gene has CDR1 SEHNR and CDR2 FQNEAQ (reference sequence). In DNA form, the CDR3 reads TGTGCCAGCAGCCCTCTTGGAGGGAGGCAGTTCTTC. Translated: CASSPLGGRQFF.

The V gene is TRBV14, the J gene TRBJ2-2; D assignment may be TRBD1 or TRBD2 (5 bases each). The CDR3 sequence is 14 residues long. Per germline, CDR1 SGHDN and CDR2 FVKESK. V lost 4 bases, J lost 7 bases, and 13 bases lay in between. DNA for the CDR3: TGTGCCAGCAGCCCCCGGTGGGGGAGCGGGGAGCTGTTTTTT. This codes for CASSPRWGSGELFF.

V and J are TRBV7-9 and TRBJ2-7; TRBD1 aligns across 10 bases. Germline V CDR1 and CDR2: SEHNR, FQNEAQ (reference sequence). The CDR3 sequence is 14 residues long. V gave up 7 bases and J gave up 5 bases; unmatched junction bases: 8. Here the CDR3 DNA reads TGTGCCAGCAACAGGGACAGGGGACTCGACGAGCAGTACTTC. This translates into CASNRDRGLDEQYF.

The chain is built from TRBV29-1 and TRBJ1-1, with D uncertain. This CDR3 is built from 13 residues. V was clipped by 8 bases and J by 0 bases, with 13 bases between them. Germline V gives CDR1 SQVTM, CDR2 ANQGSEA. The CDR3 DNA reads TGCAGCTCTGACCCCTCCTTGAACACTGAAGCTTTCTTT. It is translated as CSSDPSLNTEAFF.

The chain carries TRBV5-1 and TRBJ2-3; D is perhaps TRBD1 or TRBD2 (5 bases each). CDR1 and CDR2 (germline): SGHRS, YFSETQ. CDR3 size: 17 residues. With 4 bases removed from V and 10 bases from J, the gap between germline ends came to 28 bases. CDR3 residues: CASSVTLTGTLQASQYF. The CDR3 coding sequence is TGCGCCAGCAGCGTGACGTTGACCGGGACCCTACAGGCATCGCAGTATTTT.

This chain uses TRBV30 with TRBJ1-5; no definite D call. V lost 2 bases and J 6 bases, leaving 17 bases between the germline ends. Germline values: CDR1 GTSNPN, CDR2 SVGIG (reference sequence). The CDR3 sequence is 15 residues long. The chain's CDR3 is CAWSLEGGSGQPQHF. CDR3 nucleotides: TGTGCCTGGAGTCTCGAGGGAGGGAGCGGTCAGCCCCAGCATTTT. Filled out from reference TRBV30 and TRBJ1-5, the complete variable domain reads SQTIHQWPATLVQPVGSPLSLECTVEGTSNPNLYWYRQAAGRGLQLLFYSVGIGQISSEVPQNLSASRPQDRQFILSSKKLLLSDSGFYLCAWSLEGGSGQPQHFGDGTRLSIL.

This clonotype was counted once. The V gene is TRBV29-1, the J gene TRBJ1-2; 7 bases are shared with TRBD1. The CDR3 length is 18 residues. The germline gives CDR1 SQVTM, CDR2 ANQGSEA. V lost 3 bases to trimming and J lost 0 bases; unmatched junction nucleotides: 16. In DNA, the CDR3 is TGCAGCGTTGACTCAAAAGGGGGGGACAGAGTTTCTAACTATGGCTACACCTTC. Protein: CSVDSKGGDRVSNYGYTF.

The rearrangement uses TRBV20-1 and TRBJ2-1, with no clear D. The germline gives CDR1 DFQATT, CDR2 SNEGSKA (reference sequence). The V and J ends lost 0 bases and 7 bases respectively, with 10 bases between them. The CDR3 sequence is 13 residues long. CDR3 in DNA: TGCAGTGCTAGAGATACGTCGGCTAATGAGCAGTTCTTC. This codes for CSARDTSANEQFF.

As DNA, the CDR3 is TGCAGCGTCTCCGGGACACCTATCCCCGGAGGCTACACCTTC. Its protein is CSVSGTPIPGGYTF. The chain uses TRBV29-1 and TRBJ1-2; possible D gene TRBD1, 6 bases. Germline V gives CDR1 SQVTM, CDR2 ANQGSEA. Trimming pared 6 bases from V and 8 bases from J, leaving 22 bases between. The CDR3 runs 14 residues.

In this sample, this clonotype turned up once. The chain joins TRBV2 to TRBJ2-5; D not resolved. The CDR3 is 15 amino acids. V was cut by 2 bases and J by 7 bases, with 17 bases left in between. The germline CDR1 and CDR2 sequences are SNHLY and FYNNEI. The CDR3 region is CASSELVPYRGTQYF. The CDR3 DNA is TGTGCCAGCAGTGAACTGGTCCCATATCGTGGGACCCAGTACTTC.

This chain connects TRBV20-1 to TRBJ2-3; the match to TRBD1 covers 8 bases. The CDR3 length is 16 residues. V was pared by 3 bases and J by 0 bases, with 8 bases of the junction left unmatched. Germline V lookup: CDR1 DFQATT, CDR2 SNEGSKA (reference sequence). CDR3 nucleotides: TGCAGTGCTAGTGTAGCAGGGGGCCGTAGCACAGATACGCAGTATTTT. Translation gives CSASVAGGRSTDTQYF.

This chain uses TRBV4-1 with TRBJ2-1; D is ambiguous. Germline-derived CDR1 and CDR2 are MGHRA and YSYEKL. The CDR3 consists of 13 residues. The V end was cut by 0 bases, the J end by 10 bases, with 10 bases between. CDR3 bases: TGCGCCAGCAGCCAAGAATTCAGCTTCGAGCAGTTCTTC. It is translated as CASSQEFSFEQFF.

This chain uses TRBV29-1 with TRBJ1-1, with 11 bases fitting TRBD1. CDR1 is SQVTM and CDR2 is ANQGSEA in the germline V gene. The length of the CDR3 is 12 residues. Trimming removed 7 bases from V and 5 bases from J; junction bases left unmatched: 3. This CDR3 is CSAGTGGTEAFF. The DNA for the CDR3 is TGCAGCGCGGGGACAGGGGGGACTGAAGCTTTCTTT.

CDR3 nucleotide sequence: TGCAGTGCTGAGCTGGGCGTGGCCTACAATGAGCAGTTCTTC. This codes for CSAELGVAYNEQFF. The V gene is TRBV20-1, the J gene TRBJ2-1; D is unclear. Trimming shortened V by 5 bases and J by 2 bases, and 13 bases separated the two germline ends. This CDR3 contains 14 residues. Germline CDR1 and CDR2: DFQATT and SNEGSKA (reference sequence).

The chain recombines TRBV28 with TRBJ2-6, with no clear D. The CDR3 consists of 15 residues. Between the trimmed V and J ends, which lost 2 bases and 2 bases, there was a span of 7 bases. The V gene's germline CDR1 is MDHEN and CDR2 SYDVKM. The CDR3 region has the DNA TGTGCCAGCAGTTTACAACGGGCTGGGGCCAACGTCCTGACTTTC. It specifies CASSLQRAGANVLTF.

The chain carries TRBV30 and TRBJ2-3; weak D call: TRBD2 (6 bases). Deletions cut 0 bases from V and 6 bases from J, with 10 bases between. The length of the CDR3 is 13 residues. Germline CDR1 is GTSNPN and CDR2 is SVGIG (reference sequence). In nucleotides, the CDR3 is TGTGCCTGGAGTGTACTAGCCCCCGATACGCAGTATTTT. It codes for CAWSVLAPDTQYF.

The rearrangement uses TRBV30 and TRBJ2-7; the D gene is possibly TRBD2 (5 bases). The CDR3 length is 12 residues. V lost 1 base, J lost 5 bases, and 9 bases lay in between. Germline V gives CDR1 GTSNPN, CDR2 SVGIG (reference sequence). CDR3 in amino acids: CAWSGRFNEQYF. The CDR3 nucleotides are TGTGCCTGGAGTGGGAGGTTTAACGAGCAGTACTTC.